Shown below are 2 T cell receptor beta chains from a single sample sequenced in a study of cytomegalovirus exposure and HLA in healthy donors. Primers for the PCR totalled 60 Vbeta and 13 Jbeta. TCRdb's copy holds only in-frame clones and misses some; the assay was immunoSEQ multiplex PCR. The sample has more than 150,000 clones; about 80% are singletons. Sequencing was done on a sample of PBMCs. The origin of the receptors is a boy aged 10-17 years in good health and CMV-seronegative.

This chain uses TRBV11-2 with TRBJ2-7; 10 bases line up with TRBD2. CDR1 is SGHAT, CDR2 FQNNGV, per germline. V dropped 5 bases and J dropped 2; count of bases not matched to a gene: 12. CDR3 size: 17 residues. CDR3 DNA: TGTGCCAGCAGCCGTATAGCGGGGGGTGCAAGTACCTACGAGCAGTACTTC. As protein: CASSRIAGGASTYEQYF.

The DNA for the CDR3 is TGTGCCAGCAGTGAATCGGACAGGAGCTACTGCGAGCAGTACTTC. It translates to CASSESDRSYCEQYF. This chain connects TRBV6-1 to TRBJ2-7; 7 bases agree with TRBD1. V shed 2 bases and J 6 bases; nucleotides not matched to a gene: 10. Looked up from germline, CDR1 is MNHNS and CDR2 is SASEGT. CDR3 length: 15 amino acids.